Following are 21 T cell receptor beta chains from one sample sequenced in a study of blood T cell repertoires in COVID-19 (dated by TCRdb to between 2020 and 2021). Libraries came from the immunoSEQ multiplex PCR assay. Drawn from immuneACCESS, this table holds only the in-frame rearrangements with V and J called that TCRdb kept. Clones are partly lost; checked studies trace under half to an unresolved V gene and leave the rest unexplained. Present in this sample are 300,000 to 350,000 clones, 70% to 90% of which were seen just once. The ten biggest clones cover less than 2.5% of the sample. Material: PBMCs or T cells enriched from blood (not recorded which). These receptors all stem from a man aged 25-45 years who had recovered from COVID-19.

This clone was seen a handful of times. The gene calls are TRBV12-3 or TRBV12-4 and TRBJ1-3; 7 bases fit TRBD1. After removal of 1 base from V and 14 bases from J, the junction contained 8 bases not matched to a gene. This CDR3 has 13 amino acids. CDR3 region: CASSLVWGTVVYF. The CDR3, as DNA: TGTGCCAGCAGTTTAGTTTGGGGGACAGTAGTATATTTT.

Of note for this clone: The same CDR3 arises from other DNA sequences in this sample as well. This chain joins TRBV2 and TRBJ2-7, with 9 bases matching TRBD1. V lost 8 bases and J lost 5; bases outside the gene matches: 4. The CDR3 length is 12 residues. Germline lookup yields CDR1 SNHLY and CDR2 FYNNEI. The CDR3 DNA reads TGTGCCAGCTCTAGGGACAGGGACGAGCAGTACTTC. Encoded protein: CASSRDRDEQYF.

This clone was detected only a few times. This chain connects TRBV5-4 to TRBJ1-2; 8 nucleotides align to TRBD1. V dropped 4 bases and J dropped 3; count of bases not matched to a gene: 2. The CDR3 contains 13 residues. The germline CDR1 and CDR2 sequences are SGHNT and YYREEE (reference sequence). The CDR3 loop reads CASSPDRDYGYTF. The CDR3 nucleotides are TGTGCCAGCAGCCCGGACAGGGACTATGGCTACACCTTC. Full variable domain (outside the CDR3, taken from reference TRBV5-4 and TRBJ1-2): ETGVTQSPTHLIKTRGQQVTLRCSSQSGHNTVSWYQQALGQGPQFIFQYYREEENGRGNFPPRFSGLQFPNYSSELNVNALELDDSALYLCASSPDRDYGYTFGSGTRLTVV.

This chain links TRBV10-3 with TRBJ2-3; D is perhaps TRBD1 (6 bases). CDR1 is ENHRY, CDR2 SYGVKD, per germline. Trimming removed 0 bases from V and 0 bases from J, with 16 bases in between. The CDR3 extends over 18 amino acids. The CDR3 here is CAISESSGVGASTDTQYF. CDR3 in DNA: TGTGCCATCAGTGAGTCGTCAGGTGTGGGGGCTAGCACAGATACGCAGTATTTT.

The V and J genes are TRBV19 and TRBJ2-1, with 10 positions matching TRBD2. V was clipped by 4 bases and J by 2 bases; unmatched bases: 5. The CDR3 totals 16 residues. The germline CDR1 and CDR2 sequences are LNHDA and SQIVND (reference sequence). Here the CDR3 reads CASSTPSGGTYNEQFF. CDR3 DNA sequence: TGTGCCAGTAGTACTCCTAGCGGGGGTACCTACAATGAGCAGTTCTTC.

V usage is TRBV19 and J usage is TRBJ1-5; 7 bases line up with TRBD1. With V trimmed by 5 bases and J by 9 bases, 4 bases remained unmatched. This CDR3 comprises 12 residues. Germline assignment: CDR1 LNHDA and CDR2 SQIVND (reference sequence). The CDR3 DNA reads as TGTGCCAGTAGTCTCCGGACAGGGCCCCAGCATTTT. Translating gives CASSLRTGPQHF.

The V call is TRBV7-2, the J call TRBJ1-2, with D possibly matching TRBD1 (5 bases). The CDR3 extends over 16 amino acids. The germline V gene encodes CDR1 SGHTA and CDR2 FQGNSA. Trimming shortened V by 5 bases and J by 4 bases, and 20 bases separated the two germline ends. The CDR3 DNA is TGTGCCAGCAGCCCGCGGCCCTTGTCAGGGATCTATGGCTACACCTTC. It is translated as CASSPRPLSGIYGYTF.

The rearrangement joins TRBV19 to TRBJ1-6, with 7 nucleotides matching TRBD1. Germline V gene lookup returns CDR1 LNHDA and CDR2 SQIVND (reference sequence). V dropped 6 bases and J dropped 7; count of bases not matched to a gene: 18. The CDR3 length is 18 residues. CDR3 sequence reads: CASSTSLTTTGWNSPLHF. CDR3 nucleotides: TGTGCCAGTAGCACCAGCCTAACAACGACAGGGTGGAATTCACCCCTCCACTTT. The variable domain in full, with the rest retrieved from reference TRBV19 and TRBJ1-6, is DGGITQSPKYLFRKEGQNVTLSCEQNLNHDAMYWYRQDPGQGLRLIYYSQIVNDFQKGDIAEGYSVSREKKESFPLTVTSAQKNPTAFYLCASSTSLTTTGWNSPLHFGNGTRLTVT.

The chain combines TRBV5-1 with TRBJ1-4; weak D call: TRBD1 (5 bases). Germline V gene sequence: CDR1 SGHRS, CDR2 YFSETQ. This CDR3 is built from 15 residues. The V gene lost 0 bases and the J gene lost 8 bases, with 14 bases spanning the gap. The CDR3 loop reads CASSLAGRVREKLFF. For the CDR3, the DNA is TGCGCCAGCAGCTTGGCGGGCAGGGTTCGGGAAAAACTGTTTTTT.

This sequence joins TRBV3-1 (or the pseudogene TRBV3-2) and TRBJ2-5; 7 bases are shared with TRBD2. V dropped 1 base and J dropped 2; count of bases not matched to a gene: 1. The CDR3 totals 14 residues. Germline CDR1 is LGHDT and CDR2 is YNNKEL (reference sequence). CDR3: CASSQGAGQETQYF. The DNA of the CDR3 is TGTGCCAGCAGCCAAGGAGCGGGGCAAGAGACCCAGTACTTC.

The J gene is TRBJ1-1, the V gene TRBV5-4; unclear D gene. The ends were cut back, 3 bases at V and 1 base at J, with 7 bases in the middle. Germline V lookup: CDR1 SGHNT, CDR2 YYREEE (reference sequence). This CDR3 is built from 13 residues. In DNA form, the CDR3 reads TGTGCCAGCAGCTCCCCCCAGAACACTGAAGCTTTCTTT. As protein: CASSSPQNTEAFF.

This sequence joins TRBV7-6 and TRBJ2-2, with a possible D match to TRBD1 (5 bases). CDR3 length: 16 residues. The V gene's germline CDR1 is SGHVS and CDR2 FNYEAQ. V was shortened by 1 base and J by 7 bases, with 16 bases between the two germline ends. Written as DNA, the CDR3 is TGTGCCAGCAGCTTAGTGGCGCAGGGTATTGGCGGGGAGCTGTTTTTT. It yields the protein CASSLVAQGIGGELFF.

The chain recombines TRBV5-1 with TRBJ2-7; D perhaps matches TRBD2 (6 bases). Germline V gene lookup returns CDR1 SGHRS and CDR2 YFSETQ. Trimming cost V 4 bases and J 5 bases, with 13 bases left between them. This CDR3 contains 13 residues. CDR3 protein: CASSTPEGNEQYF. CDR3 bases: TGCGCCAGCAGCACTCCGGAGGGGAACGAGCAGTACTTC.

The V gene is TRBV24-1, the J gene TRBJ2-2; 7 bases map to TRBD2. Germline V lookup: CDR1 KGHDR, CDR2 SFDVKD. This CDR3 is built from 16 residues. The trim removed 3 bases at V and 2 bases at J, leaving 5 bases unmatched. The CDR3 is CATSDVGGANTGELFF. The CDR3 DNA is TGTGCCACCAGTGATGTGGGAGGGGCAAACACCGGGGAGCTGTTTTTT.

V is TRBV20-1 and J is TRBJ2-1, with TRBD2 identical over 11 bases. From germline, CDR1 is DFQATT and CDR2 SNEGSKA (reference sequence). The CDR3 runs 11 residues. CDR3: CSGLAGYEQFF. In DNA form, the CDR3 reads TGCAGCGGACTAGCGGGCTATGAGCAGTTCTTC.

The chain employs TRBV6-4 and TRBJ2-3; a possible D gene is TRBD2 (6 bases). This CDR3 has 14 amino acids. Per the germline V gene, CDR1 is MRHNA and CDR2 is SNTAGT. V lost 4 bases and J 4 bases, leaving 12 bases between the germline ends. CDR3 coding DNA: TGTGCCAGCAGTGTGGGGGGAAGTTCAGATACGCAGTATTTT. It specifies CASSVGGSSDTQYF.

This chain uses TRBV9 with TRBJ1-4, with TRBD1 matching over 7 bases. The ends lost 7 bases at V and 8 bases at J; junction bases unmatched: 11. Germline CDR1 reads SGDLS; CDR2 reads YYNGEE. This CDR3 region has 14 residues. The CDR3 region is CASSLTGSPEKLFF. CDR3 nucleotide sequence: TGTGCCAGCTCCTTGACAGGGTCCCCGGAAAAACTGTTTTTT.

The chain links TRBV6-2 or TRBV6-3 to TRBJ2-7, with unresolved D. The CDR3 runs to 20 residues. Germline assignment: CDR1 MNHEY and CDR2 SVGEGT. Trimming removed 6 bases at V and 1 base at J, with 31 bases between. CDR3 nucleotides: TGTGCCAGCAGCCCTCCCCCCGGTCACCTCCTGGCGGTGTCTTCCTACGAGCAGTACTTC. Protein: CASSPPPGHLLAVSSYEQYF.

This clone was seen just once. The chain uses TRBV2 and TRBJ1-2; D is unclear. Per germline, CDR1 SNHLY and CDR2 FYNNEI. CDR3 length: 13 amino acids. The V gene lost 8 bases and the J gene lost 4 bases, with 14 bases spanning the gap. The CDR3 here is CASEVEDGYGYTF. In DNA form, the CDR3 reads TGTGCCAGCGAGGTGGAAGACGGCTATGGCTACACCTTC.

The chain combines TRBV2 with TRBJ2-5, with 11 bases identical to TRBD1. Germline V gives CDR1 SNHLY, CDR2 FYNNEI. The V segment lost 6 bases and the J segment 10 bases; nucleotides outside the gene matches: 4. The CDR3 has 12 amino acids. The CDR3 region is CASSVDRGHQYF. DNA of the CDR3: TGTGCCAGCAGCGTGGACAGGGGGCACCAGTACTTC.

J is TRBJ1-5 and V is TRBV4-1; 10 bases fit TRBD1. This CDR3 has 15 residues. Germline values: CDR1 MGHRA, CDR2 YSYEKL. V was pared by 5 bases and J by 5 bases, with 6 bases of the junction left unmatched. The CDR3 DNA follows: TGCGCCAGCAGCTTATCCGGGACAGGGGATCAGCCCCAGCATTTT. This gives the protein CASSLSGTGDQPQHF.